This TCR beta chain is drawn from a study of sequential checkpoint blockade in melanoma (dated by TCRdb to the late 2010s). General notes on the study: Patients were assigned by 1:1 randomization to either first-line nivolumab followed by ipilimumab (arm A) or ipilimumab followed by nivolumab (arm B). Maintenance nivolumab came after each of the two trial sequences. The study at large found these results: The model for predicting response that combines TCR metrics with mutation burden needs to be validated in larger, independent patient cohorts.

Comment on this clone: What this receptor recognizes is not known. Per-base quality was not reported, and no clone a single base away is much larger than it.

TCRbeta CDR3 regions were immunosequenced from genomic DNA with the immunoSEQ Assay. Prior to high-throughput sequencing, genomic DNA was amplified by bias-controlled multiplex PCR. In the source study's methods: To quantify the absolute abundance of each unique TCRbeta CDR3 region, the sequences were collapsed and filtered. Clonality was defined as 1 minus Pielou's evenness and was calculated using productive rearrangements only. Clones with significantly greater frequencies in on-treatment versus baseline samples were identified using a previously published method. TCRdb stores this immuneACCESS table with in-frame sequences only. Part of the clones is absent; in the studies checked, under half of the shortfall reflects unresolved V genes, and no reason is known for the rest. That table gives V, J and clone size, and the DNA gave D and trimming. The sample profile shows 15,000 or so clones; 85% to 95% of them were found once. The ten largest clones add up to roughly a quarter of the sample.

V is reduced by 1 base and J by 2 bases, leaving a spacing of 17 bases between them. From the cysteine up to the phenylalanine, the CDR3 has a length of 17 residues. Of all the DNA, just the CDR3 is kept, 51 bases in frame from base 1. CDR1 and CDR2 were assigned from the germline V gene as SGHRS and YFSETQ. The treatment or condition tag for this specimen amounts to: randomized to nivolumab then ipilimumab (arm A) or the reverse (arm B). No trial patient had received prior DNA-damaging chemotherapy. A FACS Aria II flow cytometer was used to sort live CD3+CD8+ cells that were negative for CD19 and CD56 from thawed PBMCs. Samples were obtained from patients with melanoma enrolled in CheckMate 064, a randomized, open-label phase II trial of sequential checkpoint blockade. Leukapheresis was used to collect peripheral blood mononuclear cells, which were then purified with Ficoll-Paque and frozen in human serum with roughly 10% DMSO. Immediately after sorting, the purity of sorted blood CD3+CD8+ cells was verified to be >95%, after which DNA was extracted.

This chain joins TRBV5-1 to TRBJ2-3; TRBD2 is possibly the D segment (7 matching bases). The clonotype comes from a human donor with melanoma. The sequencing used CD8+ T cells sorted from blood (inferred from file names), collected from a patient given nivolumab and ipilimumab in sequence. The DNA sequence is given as TGCGCCAGCAGCTTGATCGGGGGGCCATCGAACACAGATACGCAGTATTTT. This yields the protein CASSLIGGPSNTDTQYF.